A selection of T cell receptor beta chains follows, all from one sample in a study of blood T cell repertoires in COVID-19. Assay: immunoSEQ multiplex PCR; the TCRdb copy retains only in-frame clones and omits some. In the table there are 490,000 or so clones, roughly 90% of which are singletons. The material sequenced was PBMCs or T cells enriched from blood (not recorded which). The receptors were gathered from a woman aged 40 to 49 who had recovered from COVID-19. Both conserved end residues are part of each CDR3. A D gene is named only where the DNA matches it firmly.

v_call	j_call	cdr3_length	d_call	cdr3_aa
TRBV15	TRBJ2-7	17	TRBD1	CATSSLLVGQGAYEQYF
TRBV28	TRBJ2-7	17	TRBD2	CASSLFTGTSGSYEQYF
TRBV7-8	TRBJ2-2	17	.	CASSSRKRTRATWELFF
TRBV2	TRBJ2-7	15	TRBD2	CASSSSGRAYYEQYF
TRBV19	TRBJ1-1	12	.	CASGGMNTEAFF
TRBV4-3	TRBJ2-1	15	TRBD2	CASSRSGREGNEQFF
TRBV15	TRBJ2-1	16	TRBD1	CATSREGQGLSNEQFF
TRBV27	TRBJ2-7	13	TRBD2	CASHLAGGYEQYF
TRBV30	TRBJ1-2	12	.	CAWSGMTSGYTF
TRBV2	TRBJ2-7	15	TRBD2	CASSERSGGSYEQYF
TRBV4-1	TRBJ2-2	13	.	CASSRVGTGELFF
TRBV10-3	TRBJ1-3	13	.	CAISERSSYTIYF
TRBV6-5	TRBJ1-2	12	.	CASSSRSYGYTF
TRBV7-2	TRBJ2-1	15	.	CASSLVWSRGNEQFF
TRBV19	TRBJ1-5	16	TRBD1	CASSIFRRDRDQPQHF
TRBV5-4	TRBJ2-3	15	TRBD2	CASSLSGIPTDTQYF
TRBV6-2/TRBV6-3	TRBJ1-2	12	.	CASSYSREGYTF
TRBV19	TRBJ2-4	13	.	CASSLRTPNIQYF
TRBV21-1	TRBJ2-3	20	.	CASSIPPAGATFDRTDTQYF
TRBV11-3	TRBJ2-5	13	.	CASSLSLGETQYF
TRBV3-1/TRBV3-2	TRBJ2-1	17	.	CASSRMRGIGSYNEQFF
TRBV11-3	TRBJ1-1	14	TRBD1	CASSRTGDNTEAFF